The 12 T cell receptor beta chains below all came from one sample that was sequenced in a study of blood T cell repertoires in COVID-19. TCRdb keeps only in-frame clones here, not all; method: immunoSEQ multiplex PCR. This table holds about 26,000 clones, about 92% found once. The sequencing sample was made of peripheral blood. Source of these receptors: a human donor in a cohort sampled during active COVID-19.

The chain couples TRBV5-1 to TRBJ1-1; D possibly corresponds to TRBD1 (6 bases). The germline gives CDR1 SGHRS, CDR2 YFSETQ. Deletions cut 0 bases from V and 1 base from J, with 10 bases between. This CDR3 contains 15 residues. The CDR3 spells CASSLEGGSNTEAFF. In DNA, the CDR3 is TGCGCCAGCAGCTTGGAGGGGGGGTCGAACACTGAAGCTTTCTTT.

Only one count was recorded for this clone. The V gene is TRBV3-1 (or the pseudogene TRBV3-2), the J gene TRBJ2-3; tentatively, D is TRBD2 (5 bases). This CDR3 spans 15 amino acids. Trimming took 0 bases from V and 6 from J, leaving 13 bases between them. Germline V gene data show CDR1 as LGHDT and CDR2 as YNNKEL (reference sequence). CDR3 amino acids: CASSQDGTRSDTQYF. CDR3 in DNA: TGTGCCAGCAGCCAAGATGGAACTAGGTCTGATACGCAGTATTTT.

The J gene is TRBJ2-5, the V gene TRBV2, with 7 bases identical to TRBD1. Trimming removed 6 bases from V and 5 bases from J; junction bases left unmatched: 0. The germline V gene has CDR1 SNHLY and CDR2 FYNNEI. CDR3 size: 11 residues. CDR3 loop: CASRDRETQYF. The CDR3 region has the DNA TGTGCCAGCAGGGACAGGGAGACCCAGTACTTC.

The chain joins TRBV4-3 to TRBJ2-7, with TRBD2 identical over 15 bases. This CDR3 spans 18 amino acids. V shed 4 bases, J shed 2 bases, and the junction held 9 bases outside the gene matches. Germline V gene data show CDR1 as LGHNA and CDR2 as YSLEER. CDR3 in amino acids: CASSPSGTSGGQTYEQYF. The CDR3 DNA reads as TGCGCCAGCAGCCCAAGCGGGACTAGCGGGGGGCAAACCTACGAGCAGTACTTC.

The chain carries TRBV9 and TRBJ1-1; 7 bases are shared with TRBD1. V shed 2 bases, J shed 11 bases, and the junction held 9 bases outside the gene matches. Looked up from germline, CDR1 is SGDLS and CDR2 is YYNGEE. This CDR3 has 13 amino acids. In DNA form, the CDR3 reads TGTGCCAGCAGCGTTGGACAGGATCGCATGGCTTTCTTT. Translated, it gives CASSVGQDRMAFF. The full variable domain, completed using reference TRBV9 and TRBJ1-1, is DSGVTQTPKHLITATGQRVTLRCSPRSGDLSVYWYQQSLDQGLQFLIQYYNGEERAKGNILERFSAQQFPDLHSELNLSSLELGDSALYFCASSVGQDRMAFFGQGTRLTVV.

V gene TRBV7-9 combines with J gene TRBJ2-5; tentatively, D is TRBD1 (6 bases). The CDR3 consists of 14 residues. CDR1 and CDR2 (germline): SEHNR, FQNEAQ (reference sequence). V lost 0 bases and J lost 5, with 10 bases in between. In nucleotides, the CDR3 is TGTGCCAGCAGCTTAGCGGGGGCGTGGGAGACCCAGTACTTC. This codes for CASSLAGAWETQYF.

The rearrangement links TRBV20-1 to TRBJ1-2, with TRBD1 as a possible D gene (5 bases). There are 13 residues in the CDR3. V lost 3 bases, J lost 2 bases, and 10 bases lay in between. Looked up from germline, CDR1 is DFQATT and CDR2 is SNEGSKA (reference sequence). This CDR3 is CSASVYRNYGYTF. The CDR3 DNA sequence: TGCAGTGCTAGTGTCTACAGGAACTATGGCTACACCTTC.

The chain carries TRBV3-1 (or the pseudogene TRBV3-2) and TRBJ2-1; TRBD2 aligns across 10 bases. V gave up 4 bases and J gave up 3 bases; unmatched junction bases: 9. The CDR3 runs 17 residues. CDR1 is LGHDT and CDR2 is YNNKEL in the germline V gene (reference sequence). The CDR3 DNA sequence: TGTGCCAGCAGCCCGCCAGGACTAGCGGCCGACTACAATGAGCAGTTCTTC. Its translation is CASSPPGLAADYNEQFF.

The gene calls are TRBV7-9 and TRBJ2-2, with 8 bases fitting TRBD2. Germline values: CDR1 SEHNR, CDR2 FQNEAQ (reference sequence). V shed 5 bases and J 1 base; nucleotides not matched to a gene: 3. The CDR3 is made up of 15 amino acids. Written as DNA, the CDR3 is TGTGCCAGCAGCACGGGACTAGGGAACACCGGGGAGCTGTTTTTT. Protein sequence: CASSTGLGNTGELFF.

V and J are TRBV5-4 and TRBJ2-1, with D unclear. This CDR3 region has 13 residues. The V end lost 2 bases, the J end lost 3 bases, and 6 bases lay between the germline ends. Germline loops: CDR1 SGHNT, CDR2 YYREEE (reference sequence). As DNA, the CDR3 is TGTGCCAGCAGCTTACCGGGCTACAATGAGCAGTTCTTC. This gives the protein CASSLPGYNEQFF.

J is TRBJ1-2 and V is TRBV4-1; TRBD1 might be the D (5 bases). Germline V lookup: CDR1 MGHRA, CDR2 YSYEKL. Trimming cost V 2 bases and J 2 bases, with 9 bases left between them. The CDR3 runs 14 residues. The CDR3 sequence is CASSQSQGNYGYTF. The CDR3 nucleotides are TGCGCCAGCAGCCAATCTCAGGGAAACTATGGCTACACCTTC.

This clone was detected a few times. The chain carries TRBV11-3 and TRBJ1-4; D ambiguous. Per germline, CDR1 SGHNT and CDR2 YENEEA. V shed 7 bases and J shed 5 bases, with 14 bases lying between them. The CDR3 sequence is 14 residues long. The CDR3 nucleotides read TGTGCCAGCACTTGGAAGTGGGAGAATGAAAAACTGTTTTTT. Amino acid sequence: CASTWKWENEKLFF.